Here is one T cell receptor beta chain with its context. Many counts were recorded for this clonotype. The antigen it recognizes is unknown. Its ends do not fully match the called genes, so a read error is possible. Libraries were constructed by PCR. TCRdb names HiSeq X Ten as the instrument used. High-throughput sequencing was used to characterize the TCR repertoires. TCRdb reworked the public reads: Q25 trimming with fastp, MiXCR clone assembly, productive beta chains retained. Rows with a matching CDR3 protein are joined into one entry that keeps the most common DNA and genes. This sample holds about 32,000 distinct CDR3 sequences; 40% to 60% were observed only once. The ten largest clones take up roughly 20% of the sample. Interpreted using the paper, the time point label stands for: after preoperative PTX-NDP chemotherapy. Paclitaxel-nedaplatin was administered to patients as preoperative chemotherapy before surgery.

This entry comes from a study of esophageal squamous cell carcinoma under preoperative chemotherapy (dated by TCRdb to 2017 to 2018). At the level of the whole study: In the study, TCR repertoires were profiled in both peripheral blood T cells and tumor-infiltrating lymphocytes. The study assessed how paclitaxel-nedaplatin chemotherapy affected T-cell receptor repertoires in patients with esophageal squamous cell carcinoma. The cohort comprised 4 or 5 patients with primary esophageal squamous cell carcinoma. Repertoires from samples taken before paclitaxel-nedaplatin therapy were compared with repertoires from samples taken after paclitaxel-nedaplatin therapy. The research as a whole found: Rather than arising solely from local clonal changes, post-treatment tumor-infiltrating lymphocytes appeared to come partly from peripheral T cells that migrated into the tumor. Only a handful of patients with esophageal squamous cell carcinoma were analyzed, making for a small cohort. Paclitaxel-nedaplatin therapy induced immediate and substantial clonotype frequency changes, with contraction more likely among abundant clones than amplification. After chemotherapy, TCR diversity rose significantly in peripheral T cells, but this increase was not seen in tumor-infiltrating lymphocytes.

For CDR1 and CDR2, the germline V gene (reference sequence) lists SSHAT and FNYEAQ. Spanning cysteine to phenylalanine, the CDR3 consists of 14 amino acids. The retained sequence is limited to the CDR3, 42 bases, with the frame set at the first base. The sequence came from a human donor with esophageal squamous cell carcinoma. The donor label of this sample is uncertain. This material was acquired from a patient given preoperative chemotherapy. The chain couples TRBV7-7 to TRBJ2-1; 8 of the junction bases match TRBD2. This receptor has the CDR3 CASSTGLGVGEQFF. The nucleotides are TGTGCTAGCAGCACGGGACTAGGGGTAGGTGAGCAGTTCTTC.